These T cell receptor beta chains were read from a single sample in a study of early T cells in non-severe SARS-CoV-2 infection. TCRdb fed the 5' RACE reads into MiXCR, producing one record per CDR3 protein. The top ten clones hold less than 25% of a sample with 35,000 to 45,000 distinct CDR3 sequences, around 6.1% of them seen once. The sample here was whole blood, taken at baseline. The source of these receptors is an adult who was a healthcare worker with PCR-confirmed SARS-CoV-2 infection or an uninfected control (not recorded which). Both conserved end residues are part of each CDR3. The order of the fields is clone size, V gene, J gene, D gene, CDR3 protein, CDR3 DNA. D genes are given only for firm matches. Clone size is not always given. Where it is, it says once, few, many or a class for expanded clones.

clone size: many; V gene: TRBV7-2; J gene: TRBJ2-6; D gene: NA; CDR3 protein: CASRPTRGGAFGANVLTF; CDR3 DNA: TGTGCCAGCAGACCCACCAGGGGGGGGGCTTTTGGGGCCAACGTCCTGACTTTC
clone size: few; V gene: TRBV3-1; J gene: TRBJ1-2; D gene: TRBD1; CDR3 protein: CASSRTGWDGYTF; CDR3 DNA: TGTGCCAGCAGCCGGACAGGGTGGGATGGCTACACCTTC
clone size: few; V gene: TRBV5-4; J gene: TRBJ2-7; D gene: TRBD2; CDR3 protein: CASSLRGTSEQYF; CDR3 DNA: TGTGCCAGCAGCTTGCGCGGGACTAGCGAGCAGTACTTC
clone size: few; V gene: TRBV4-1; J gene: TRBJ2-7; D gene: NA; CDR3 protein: CASSRMPESYEQYF; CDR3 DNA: TGCGCCAGCAGCCGAATGCCGGAATCCTACGAGCAGTACTTC
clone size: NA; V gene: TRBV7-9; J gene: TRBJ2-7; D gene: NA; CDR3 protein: CASSSVVGYEQYF; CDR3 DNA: TGTGCCAGCAGCTCCGTGGTAGGCTACGAGCAGTACTTC
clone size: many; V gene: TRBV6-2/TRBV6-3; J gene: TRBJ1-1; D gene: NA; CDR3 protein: CASSSPAGTFGTEAFF; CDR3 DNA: TGTGCCAGCAGTTCCCCCGCCGGGACCTTCGGAACTGAAGCTTTCTTT
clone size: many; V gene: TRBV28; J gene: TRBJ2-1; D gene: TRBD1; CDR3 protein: CASSLTGGNEQFF; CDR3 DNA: TGTGCCAGCAGTCTGACAGGGGGCAATGAGCAGTTCTTC
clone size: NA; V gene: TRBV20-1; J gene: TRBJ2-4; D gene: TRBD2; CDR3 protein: CSARRGDGNIQYF; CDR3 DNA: TGCAGTGCTAGACGGGGGGATGGAAACATTCAGTACTTC
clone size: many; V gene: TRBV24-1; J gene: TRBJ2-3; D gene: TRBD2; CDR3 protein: CATSRTSGMTDTQYF; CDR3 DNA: TGTGCCACCTCCAGGACTAGCGGAATGACAGATACGCAGTATTTT
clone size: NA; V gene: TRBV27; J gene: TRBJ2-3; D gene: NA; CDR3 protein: CASSFGSFIPNTQYF; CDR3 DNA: TGTGCCAGCAGTTTCGGGAGCTTCATCCCTAATACGCAGTATTTT
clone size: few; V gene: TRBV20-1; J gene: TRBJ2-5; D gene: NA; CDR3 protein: CSAEQGQETQYF; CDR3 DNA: TGCAGTGCTGAACAGGGACAAGAGACCCAGTACTTC
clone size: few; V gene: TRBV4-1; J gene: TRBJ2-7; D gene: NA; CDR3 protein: CASSPRRCSYEQYF; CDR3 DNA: TGCGCCAGCAGCCCCCGACGGTGCTCCTACGAGCAGTACTTC
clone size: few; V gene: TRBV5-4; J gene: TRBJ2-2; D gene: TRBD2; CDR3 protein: CASSLGLAGNTGELFF; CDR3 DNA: TGTGCCAGCAGCTTGGGGCTAGCGGGGAACACCGGGGAGCTGTTTTTT